This T cell receptor beta chain was captured by sequencing in a study of PD-1 blockade in classical Hodgkin lymphoma. The overall study: Intravenous infusions of nivolumab 3 mg/kg reached patients every 2 weeks.

The V and J ends lost 3 bases and 4 bases respectively, with 7 bases between them. The CDR3 consists of 13 residues. Germline V lookup: CDR1 MNHEY, CDR2 SMNVEV (reference sequence). Repertoires were generated with immunoSEQ multiplex PCR, while TCRdb's copy carries only in-frame clones and drops some. Among 8,000 to 8,500 clones, 86% were seen once, and the ten largest hold about 20%. Patients all relapsed after autologous stem cell transplantation, and there was variation in brentuximab vedotin exposure. Isolated CD8+ T cells were derived from thawed PBMCs through magnetic negative selection. Worth noting for this clone: Antigen unknown.

Study outcomes and limitations: There remain no defined causes for the repertoire differences, which possibly reflect disease activity or prior therapy. Complete responders' baseline diversity resembled that of newly diagnosed patients.

This TCR derives from a human donor with classical Hodgkin lymphoma. This rearrangement joins TRBV27 to TRBJ1-5; possible D gene TRBD1, 5 bases. The source was CD8+ T cells from blood, collected at baseline. Written as DNA, the CDR3 is TGTGCCAGCAGTTTTGCAGGGAATCAGCCCCAGCATTTT. This codes for CASSFAGNQPQHF.